Listed below are T cell receptor beta chains from one sample, sequenced in a study of beta chain features in type 1 diabetes. Using immunoSEQ multiplex PCR, the repertoire was profiled, and TCRdb retains in-frame clones only, with some absent. The sample shows roughly 290,000 clones, 15% of them seen only once. Sequencing was carried out using naive CD4+ T cells from blood. The source is a man aged 18 to 30 with type 1 diabetes. Both conserved end residues are part of each CDR3. A D gene is named only where the DNA matches it firmly. Clone size is not always given. Where it is, it says once, few, many or a class for expanded clones.

DNA: TGCAGTGCTCAAACCGGGACAGAGCAGTTCTTC
CDR3: CSAQTGTEQFF
J: TRBJ2-1
size: few
V: TRBV20-1
D: .

DNA: TGCGCCAGCAGCTTGAGGACAGGGGGCTCGAACACTGAAGCTTTCTTT
CDR3: CASSLRTGGSNTEAFF
J: TRBJ1-1
size: few
V: TRBV5-1
D: TRBD1

DNA: TGTGCCTGGAGTCGGGGTGGGAACACTGAAGCTTTCTTT
CDR3: CAWSRGGNTEAFF
J: TRBJ1-1
size: few
V: TRBV30
D: .

DNA: TGTGCCAGCAGCCCCGAGATCCCCCGGGGGACGAATCAGCCCCAGCATTTT
CDR3: CASSPEIPRGTNQPQHF
J: TRBJ1-5
size: .
V: TRBV5-5
D: .

DNA: TGTGCCAGCAGTTCCTATAGCAATCAGCCCCAGCATTTT
CDR3: CASSSYSNQPQHF
J: TRBJ1-5
size: few
V: TRBV28
D: .

DNA: TGCGCCAGCAGCTTACTAGCGGGAGGGCAAGAGACCCAGTACTTC
CDR3: CASSLLAGGQETQYF
J: TRBJ2-5
size: few
V: TRBV5-1
D: TRBD2

DNA: TGCGCCAGCAGCCTCAGACTGGATTACAATGAGCAGTTCTTC
CDR3: CASSLRLDYNEQFF
J: TRBJ2-1
size: .
V: TRBV4-3
D: .

DNA: TGTGCCAGCTCGCGGGGGGCCACAGATACGCAGTATTTT
CDR3: CASSRGATDTQYF
J: TRBJ2-3
size: .
V: TRBV18
D: TRBD2

DNA: TGTGCCAGCAGCCCAAAGGAAAGGGGGACCCAGTACTTC
CDR3: CASSPKERGTQYF
J: TRBJ2-5
size: .
V: TRBV7-2
D: .

DNA: TGTGCCAGCTCACCGGGGGGACAAGAGACCCAGTACTTC
CDR3: CASSPGGQETQYF
J: TRBJ2-5
size: .
V: TRBV18
D: .

DNA: TGCGCCAGCAGCCACGGGACTAGCGGGAATACGCAGTATTTT
CDR3: CASSHGTSGNTQYF
J: TRBJ2-3
size: few
V: TRBV4-1
D: TRBD2

DNA: TGCAGGGGGGAGGGCACAGATACGCAGTATTTT
CDR3: CRGEGTDTQYF
J: TRBJ2-3
size: .
V: TRBV20-1
D: .

DNA: TGCGCCAGCAGCTTGGGGGGACTCACAGATACGCAGTATTTT
CDR3: CASSLGGLTDTQYF
J: TRBJ2-3
size: few
V: TRBV5-1
D: .

DNA: TGCGCCATCTCGGACATGTATAGCAATCAGCCCCAGCATTTT
CDR3: CAISDMYSNQPQHF
J: TRBJ1-5
size: few
V: TRBV23-1
D: .

DNA: TGTGCCAGCTCATCCGGGACTAGCGGGGCCAATGAGCAGTTCTTC
CDR3: CASSSGTSGANEQFF
J: TRBJ2-1
size: .
V: TRBV18
D: TRBD2

DNA: TGCAGCGTCAGGGGGGTTTTGTCTCAGGAGCAGTACTTC
CDR3: CSVRGVLSQEQYF
J: TRBJ2-5
size: .
V: TRBV29-1
D: .

DNA: TGCGCCAGCAGTCAAAAACAGGCCTATCCTAACTATGGCTACACCTTC
CDR3: CASSQKQAYPNYGYTF
J: TRBJ1-2
size: .
V: TRBV23-1
D: .

DNA: TGTGCCAGCAGTTTTGGGCTAGCGGGAGGAGTGGAGACCCAGTACTTC
CDR3: CASSFGLAGGVETQYF
J: TRBJ2-5
size: few
V: TRBV28
D: TRBD2

DNA: TGTGCCAGCAGCCCAAGCCCGGGTGGGCGGGGAGGGGGAGAGACCCAGTACTTC
CDR3: CASSPSPGGRGGGETQYF
J: TRBJ2-5
size: .
V: TRBV7-2
D: .

DNA: TGTGCCTGGAGTGACAGATTTAATGAGCAGTTCTTC
CDR3: CAWSDRFNEQFF
J: TRBJ2-1
size: .
V: TRBV30
D: .

DNA: TGTGCCACCAGCAGAGAGGACAGGAACCAAGAGACCCAGTACTTC
CDR3: CATSREDRNQETQYF
J: TRBJ2-5
size: few
V: TRBV15
D: TRBD1

DNA: TGTGCCAGCAGCGCCTGGACAGGGAGAGATCAGCCCCAGCATTTT
CDR3: CASSAWTGRDQPQHF
J: TRBJ1-5
size: few
V: TRBV7-2
D: TRBD1

DNA: TGTGCCAGCAGCTCTGGGACAGCGATTTACTTC
CDR3: CASSSGTAIYF
J: TRBJ2-7
size: .
V: TRBV7-9
D: TRBD1

DNA: TGCGCCAGCAGCTTGGACAGGGTCGGGAACACTGAAGCTTTCTTT
CDR3: CASSLDRVGNTEAFF
J: TRBJ1-1
size: few
V: TRBV5-1
D: .

DNA: TGTGCCAGCAGTTACCCCGGGTCCGGTCCCCGAGCTTTCTTT
CDR3: CASSYPGSGPRAFF
J: TRBJ1-1
size: .
V: TRBV6-6
D: .

DNA: TGTGCCAGCAGCTTAGACAGGGTGTCCTATGGCTACACCTTC
CDR3: CASSLDRVSYGYTF
J: TRBJ1-2
size: .
V: TRBV7-2
D: .

DNA: TGTGCCGGGGTCCGGGACACCTACGAGCAGTACTTC
CDR3: CAGVRDTYEQYF
J: TRBJ2-7
size: .
V: TRBV2
D: .

DNA: TGCGCCAGCAGCTTGGCTGCAGACAGACAAGAGACCCAGTACTTC
CDR3: CASSLAADRQETQYF
J: TRBJ2-5
size: few
V: TRBV5-1
D: .

DNA: TGTGCCAGCAGCGTAGGGGGCGGGAGGTTCAATGAGCAGTTCTTC
CDR3: CASSVGGGRFNEQFF
J: TRBJ2-1
size: few
V: TRBV9
D: TRBD2

DNA: TGCGCCAGCAGCCAAGACCTGACAGGGAGGACCTACGAGCAGTACTTC
CDR3: CASSQDLTGRTYEQYF
J: TRBJ2-7
size: few
V: TRBV4-3
D: .

DNA: TGTGCCAGCAGCCGCATGACTAGCGGGAGGTCCTACGAGCAGTACTTC
CDR3: CASSRMTSGRSYEQYF
J: TRBJ2-7
size: .
V: TRBV7-9
D: TRBD2

DNA: TGCGCCAGCAGCTTGGCCCGGGAAGAGACCCAGTACTTC
CDR3: CASSLAREETQYF
J: TRBJ2-5
size: few
V: TRBV5-1
D: .

DNA: TGCGCCAGCAGCCAAACTAGCGGGAGTAGTGGAGAGCAGTACTTC
CDR3: CASSQTSGSSGEQYF
J: TRBJ2-5
size: .
V: TRBV5-1
D: TRBD2

DNA: TGTGCCAGCAGTTTACCAGGTTTATATGGCTACACCTTC
CDR3: CASSLPGLYGYTF
J: TRBJ1-2
size: .
V: TRBV28
D: .

DNA: TGTGCCAGCAGCTTAGTTTCAGGGGGCGCCTACAATGAGCAGTTCTTC
CDR3: CASSLVSGGAYNEQFF
J: TRBJ2-1
size: .
V: TRBV7-2
D: TRBD1

DNA: TGCGCCACGACTACCCGGAATTCACCCCTCCACTTT
CDR3: CATTTRNSPLHF
J: TRBJ1-6
size: .
V: TRBV4-1
D: .

DNA: TGTGCCTGGAGTGTAGTGGACAGGGGGCATCAGCCCCAGCATTTT
CDR3: CAWSVVDRGHQPQHF
J: TRBJ1-5
size: .
V: TRBV30
D: TRBD1

DNA: TGTGCCAGCTCACCACCCAGTACCGGGACAGGTGAACCTTTCTTT
CDR3: CASSPPSTGTGEPFF
J: TRBJ1-1
size: few
V: TRBV18
D: TRBD1

DNA: TGTGCCTGGAGTGTCAAGGGGGCCAAAAACATTCAGTACTTC
CDR3: CAWSVKGAKNIQYF
J: TRBJ2-4
size: few
V: TRBV30
D: .

DNA: TGCAGCGTTCAACAGGGCCTAAGGGTCCACGAGCAGTACTTC
CDR3: CSVQQGLRVHEQYF
J: TRBJ2-7
size: .
V: TRBV29-1
D: .

DNA: TGCGCCAGCAGCTTGGGACTAGCGAGTCAAGAGACCCAGTACTTC
CDR3: CASSLGLASQETQYF
J: TRBJ2-5
size: few
V: TRBV5-1
D: TRBD2

DNA: TGCGCCAGCAGCCTTACAGGAGTTAATTCACCCCTCCACTTT
CDR3: CASSLTGVNSPLHF
J: TRBJ1-6
size: few
V: TRBV5-1
D: .

DNA: TGTGCCAGCTCACCAAGGATGCTAGCGGGTCAAGAGACCCAGTACTTC
CDR3: CASSPRMLAGQETQYF
J: TRBJ2-5
size: few
V: TRBV18
D: TRBD2

DNA: TGCAGCGTTGAAGTGAACATTCAAGAGACCCAGTACTTC
CDR3: CSVEVNIQETQYF
J: TRBJ2-5
size: few
V: TRBV29-1
D: .

DNA: TGTGCCAGCAGTGGAGGGAAGAACACTGAAGCTTTCTTT
CDR3: CASSGGKNTEAFF
J: TRBJ1-1
size: .
V: TRBV2
D: .

DNA: TGCAGCGTTGAAGACACAGGGGCGGAGGCCGAGCAGTACTTC
CDR3: CSVEDTGAEAEQYF
J: TRBJ2-7
size: few
V: TRBV29-1
D: TRBD1

DNA: TGTGCCAGCAGCTTTATGACAGGGAGCTACGAGCAGTACTTC
CDR3: CASSFMTGSYEQYF
J: TRBJ2-7
size: few
V: TRBV7-9
D: TRBD1

DNA: TGCGCCAGCAGCTTTTTAGCGGGGGGGTCCTACAATGAGCAGTTCTTC
CDR3: CASSFLAGGSYNEQFF
J: TRBJ2-1
size: .
V: TRBV5-1
D: TRBD2